This TCR beta chain was identified during a study of T cells in Graves' hyperthyroidism and ophthalmopathy. Study-wide results and limits: Researchers report that a 13 V-J model separated ophthalmopathy from stable hyperthyroidism. Most thyroid clonotypes expanded above 0.001 were also detected in blood. Prediction of ophthalmopathy progression came a median around 6.1 months pre-onset.

With V trimmed by 3 bases and J by 7 bases, 9 bases remained unmatched. There are 17 residues in the CDR3. What was amplified from RNA transcripts were TCR beta CDR3 regions. HTBI primers were the set used in a first-round RT-PCR of the TCR CDR3. In TCRdb, the multiplex PCR reads were re-called with MiXCR into one record per CDR3 protein. The data contain 500,000 to 600,000 distinct CDR3 sequences, over 45% of them singletons. Lactation, pregnancy, other autoimmune disease or uncontrolled infection led to exclusion of patients. Only one count was recorded for this clonotype. Its antigen is unidentified.

The chain links TRBV12-3 or TRBV12-4 to TRBJ1-6, with 10 bases that match TRBD1. Source material: peripheral blood or thyroid tissue (not recorded which). This sequence originates from an adult woman with Graves' disease, either hyperthyroidism or ophthalmopathy (not recorded which). CDR3 sequence reads: CASSFPTGGAGNSPLHF. The CDR3 DNA is TGTGCCAGCAGTTTCCCGACAGGGGGCGCGGGAAATTCACCCCTCCACTTT.